The 29 T cell receptor beta chains listed next were all sequenced from one sample in a study of cytomegalovirus exposure and HLA in healthy donors. 13 Jbeta primers and 60 Vbeta primers were used for the PCR. Produced via immunoSEQ multiplex PCR; TCRdb's table is partial and in-frame only. This specimen shows 100,000 to 150,000 clones; the ten leading clones hold about 1.5%. Material: PBMCs. The receptors come from a woman aged 40 to 50 in good health and CMV-seropositive.

The genes are TRBV4-1 and TRBJ2-7, with 10 bases matching TRBD1. The CDR3 runs 17 residues. Germline values: CDR1 MGHRA, CDR2 YSYEKL. With V trimmed by 3 bases and J by 7 bases, 15 bases remained unmatched. CDR3 nucleotide sequence: TGCGCCAGCAGCCAGCCCAATTCCGGGACAGGGGCAAAGGAGCAGTACTTC. As protein: CASSQPNSGTGAKEQYF.

The rearrangement links TRBV11-3 to TRBJ2-1; D not resolved. Germline-derived CDR1 and CDR2 are SGHNT and YENEEA. This CDR3 region has 13 residues. V lost 1 base and J 3 bases, leaving 4 bases between the germline ends. CDR3 DNA sequence: TGTGCCAGCAGCTTAGGAGTCTACAATGAGCAGTTCTTC. This gives the protein CASSLGVYNEQFF.

This chain uses TRBV29-1 with TRBJ1-2; no clear D. The germline V gene encodes CDR1 SQVTM and CDR2 ANQGSEA. This CDR3 contains 15 residues. V shed 3 bases and J shed 7 bases, with 21 bases lying between them. The CDR3 region has the DNA TGCAGCGTTGAGGTCCTAGCCAGAGAACTGGGTGGCTACACCTTC. Residues: CSVEVLARELGGYTF.

The chain uses TRBV11-3 and TRBJ2-2, with 11 bases lining up with TRBD2. From germline, CDR1 is SGHNT and CDR2 YENEEA. The CDR3 spans 16 residues. The ends lost 1 base at V and 7 bases at J; junction bases unmatched: 5. The CDR3 reads CASSLGLAGGDGELFF. CDR3 sequence (DNA): TGTGCCAGCAGCTTAGGCCTAGCGGGAGGTGACGGGGAGCTGTTTTTT.

This chain uses TRBV5-5 with TRBJ1-1, with 7 bases aligning to TRBD1. The germline CDR1 and CDR2 sequences are SGHKS and YYEKEE (reference sequence). V shed 1 base and J 1 base; nucleotides not matched to a gene: 7. This CDR3 contains 16 residues. CDR3 sequence: CASSLILQGRNTEAFF. CDR3 coding DNA: TGTGCCAGCAGCTTGATCCTACAGGGGAGGAACACTGAAGCTTTCTTT.

The rearrangement links TRBV19 to TRBJ1-1; 8 bases are a match to TRBD1. This CDR3 contains 14 residues. The germline CDR1 and CDR2 sequences are LNHDA and SQIVND (reference sequence). V was clipped by 7 bases and J by 5 bases; unmatched bases: 9. CDR3 sequence: CASTIRTGKTEAFF. The CDR3 nucleotides read TGTGCCAGTACCATACGGACAGGGAAAACTGAAGCTTTCTTT.

This chain connects TRBV5-6 to TRBJ2-1, with 9 nucleotides matching TRBD2. The CDR3 covers 16 residues. Germline values: CDR1 SGHDT, CDR2 YYEEEE. The V segment lost 3 bases and the J segment 7 bases; nucleotides outside the gene matches: 11. This CDR3 is CASSYTGLAAMNEQFF. As DNA, the CDR3 is TGTGCCAGCAGCTACACGGGACTAGCAGCTATGAATGAGCAGTTCTTC.

The chain has TRBV7-9 and TRBJ2-3; D may be TRBD1 (5 bases). The CDR3 consists of 14 residues. V lost 5 bases and J lost 1, with 10 bases in between. Germline values: CDR1 SEHNR, CDR2 FQNEAQ (reference sequence). The CDR3 DNA reads TGTGCCAGCAGCATAATACAGGGCACAGATACGCAGTATTTT. It translates to CASSIIQGTDTQYF.

The rearrangement links TRBV2 to TRBJ1-5; 7 bases are a match to TRBD1. Per the germline V gene, CDR1 is SNHLY and CDR2 is FYNNEI. This CDR3 spans 14 amino acids. The V gene end was trimmed by 5 bases and the J gene end by 5 bases; junction bases not matched to a gene: 6. CDR3 DNA sequence: TGTGCCAGCAGTATGGACAGGCGGGATCAGCCCCAGCATTTT. It is translated as CASSMDRRDQPQHF.

The J gene is TRBJ1-2, the V gene TRBV7-9, with a tentative D call TRBD1 (5 bases). The germline CDR1 and CDR2 sequences are SEHNR and FQNEAQ (reference sequence). There are 13 residues in the CDR3. Trimming removed 1 base from V and 6 bases from J, with 9 bases in between. The chain's CDR3 is CASSLDAGNGYTF. The CDR3 DNA reads TGTGCCAGCAGCTTAGACGCAGGGAATGGCTACACCTTC.

V is TRBV11-2 and J is TRBJ2-3, with 7 bases that match TRBD2. Germline loops: CDR1 SGHAT, CDR2 FQNNGV. This CDR3 is built from 14 residues. The V and J ends lost 5 bases and 2 bases, in that order; junction bases with no gene match: 4. The DNA of the CDR3 is TGTGCCAGCAGCAGGACTAGGAACACAGATACGCAGTATTTT. Translated: CASSRTRNTDTQYF.

The CDR3 protein is CASSSPASGRAYNEQFF. The CDR3 region has the DNA TGTGCCAGCAGCTCTCCGGCTAGCGGGAGGGCTTACAATGAGCAGTTCTTC. The chain joins TRBV7-3 to TRBJ2-1, with 12 bases fitting TRBD2. V lost 4 bases, J lost 4 bases, and 8 bases stayed unmatched. The CDR3 has 17 amino acids. Germline CDR1 and CDR2: SGHTA and FQGTGA.

The genes are TRBV5-6 and TRBJ2-5, with TRBD2 identical over 8 bases. The J segment lost 5 bases and the V segment lost 3 bases, leaving 3 bases of the junction unmatched. There are 13 residues in the CDR3. Germline CDR1 and CDR2: SGHDT and YYEEEE. CDR3 nucleotides: TGTGCCAGCAGCTACGGGGGGGACGAGACCCAGTACTTC. Translation: CASSYGGDETQYF.

The V gene is TRBV19, the J gene TRBJ2-2; perhaps TRBD1 as D (5 bases). Germline lookup yields CDR1 LNHDA and CDR2 SQIVND (reference sequence). V gave up 0 bases and J gave up 9 bases, with 20 bases separating them. This CDR3 has 17 residues. The CDR3 DNA sequence: TGTGCCAGTAGTATAGATAGCTCGACAGAAATACTTCGGGAGCTGTTTTTT. It specifies CASSIDSSTEILRELFF.

The J gene is TRBJ1-1, the V gene TRBV28; no definite D call. The CDR3 consists of 16 residues. In germline, CDR1 is MDHEN, CDR2 SYDVKM. The V gene lost 3 bases and the J gene lost 1 base, with 15 bases spanning the gap. CDR3: CASSFRHWPRNTEAFF. CDR3 DNA sequence: TGTGCCAGCAGTTTCCGACACTGGCCCCGGAACACTGAAGCTTTCTTT.

The chain employs TRBV15 and TRBJ1-1; a possible D gene is TRBD1 (6 bases). V lost 1 base, J lost 4 bases, and 10 bases lay in between. Germline V gives CDR1 LNHNV, CDR2 YYDKDF (reference sequence). CDR3 size: 14 residues. The CDR3 here is CATSRVGRGTEAFF. The CDR3 bases are TGTGCCACCAGCAGAGTTGGCAGGGGCACTGAAGCTTTCTTT.

This rearrangement joins TRBV19 to TRBJ2-7; the match to TRBD2 covers 9 bases. CDR3 length: 15 residues. J was trimmed by 5 bases and V by 6 bases; bases with no gene match: 11. Germline V CDR1 and CDR2: LNHDA, SQIVND (reference sequence). The CDR3 loop reads CASSPSGLAIHEQYF. The CDR3 DNA follows: TGTGCCAGTAGCCCTTCGGGACTAGCCATCCACGAGCAGTACTTC.

V is TRBV27 and J is TRBJ2-7; D possibly corresponds to TRBD2 (5 bases). The length of the CDR3 is 12 residues. Germline V gene data show CDR1 as MNHEY and CDR2 as SMNVEV (reference sequence). Trimming removed 4 bases from V and 3 bases from J, with 7 bases in between. The CDR3 DNA is TGTGCCAGCAGTTCCCGGGACTACGAGCAGTACTTC. Translated: CASSSRDYEQYF.

The rearrangement uses TRBV29-1 and TRBJ2-1, with a weak D call TRBD2 (5 bases). Germline CDR1 is SQVTM and CDR2 is ANQGSEA. CDR3 length equals 16 residues. V shed 0 bases and J shed 0 bases, with 12 bases lying between them. CDR3 protein: CSVEDSAAYSYNEQFF. The CDR3 DNA sequence: TGCAGCGTTGAAGATTCAGCGGCCTACTCCTACAATGAGCAGTTCTTC.

The genes are TRBV7-8 and TRBJ2-7; TRBD2 might be the D (5 bases). V was shortened by 5 bases and J by 4 bases, with 21 bases between the two germline ends. The CDR3 spans 16 residues. Germline-derived CDR1 and CDR2 are SGHVS and FQNEAQ. DNA for the CDR3: TGTGCCAGCAGCCAATACCCTAACGGAGGCGCGTACGAGCAGTACTTC. The encoded protein is CASSQYPNGGAYEQYF.

CDR3 residues: CASSVGGSVHEQYF. CDR3 nucleotide sequence: TGTGCCAGCAGCGTAGGCGGGAGTGTCCACGAGCAGTACTTC. The rearrangement joins TRBV9 to TRBJ2-7, with 7 bases aligning to TRBD2. Germline CDR1 SGDLS, CDR2 YYNGEE. Losses at the gene ends were 0 bases for V and 5 bases for J; bases not matched to a gene: 5. This CDR3 contains 14 residues.

The V gene is TRBV28, the J gene TRBJ2-7, with D perhaps TRBD1 (6 bases). Trimming pared 7 bases from V and 6 bases from J, leaving 19 bases between. Germline values: CDR1 MDHEN, CDR2 SYDVKM. This CDR3 spans 14 amino acids. CDR3 sequence: CASTEVAGVGEQYF. The DNA of the CDR3 is TGTGCCAGCACAGAAGTGGCAGGGGTAGGCGAGCAGTACTTC. Based on the CDR3 plus reference TRBV28 and TRBJ2-7, the full variable domain is DVKVTQSSRYLVKRTGEKVFLECVQDMDHENMFWYRQDPGLGLRLIYFSYDVKMKEKGDIPEGYSVSREKKERFSLILESASTNQTSMYLCASTEVAGVGEQYFGPGTRLTVT.

The chain carries TRBV2 and TRBJ2-7, with TRBD2 matching over 10 bases. V gave up 7 bases and J gave up 3 bases; unmatched junction bases: 6. Germline V lookup: CDR1 SNHLY, CDR2 FYNNEI. This CDR3 is built from 14 residues. The CDR3 sequence is CASKGTSGIYEQYF. DNA of the CDR3: TGTGCCAGCAAGGGTACTAGCGGGATCTACGAGCAGTACTTC.

The V call is TRBV11-2, the J call TRBJ2-2; 7 nucleotides line up with TRBD1. The V gene end was trimmed by 1 base and the J gene end by 5 bases; junction bases not matched to a gene: 10. The CDR3 totals 17 residues. The germline gives CDR1 SGHAT, CDR2 FQNNGV. CDR3 loop: CASSLGLAGGWTGELFF. CDR3 DNA sequence: TGTGCCAGCAGCTTAGGACTGGCAGGGGGATGGACCGGGGAGCTGTTTTTT.

V and J are TRBV19 and TRBJ1-1, with unresolved D. Looked up from germline, CDR1 is LNHDA and CDR2 is SQIVND (reference sequence). The ends were cut back, 5 bases at V and 0 bases at J, with 13 bases in the middle. The CDR3 length is 15 residues. The CDR3 region has the DNA TGTGCCAGTAGTGTTCGGGTAGAGATGAACACTGAAGCTTTCTTT. As protein: CASSVRVEMNTEAFF.

The rearrangement joins TRBV6-1 to TRBJ1-2, with D possibly matching TRBD1 (6 bases). Per the germline V gene, CDR1 is MNHNS and CDR2 is SASEGT. V was cut by 4 bases and J by 3 bases, with 15 bases left in between. The CDR3 contains 15 residues. The CDR3 protein is CASSVNDRLDYGYTF. CDR3 DNA: TGTGCCAGCAGTGTCAACGACAGGTTAGACTATGGCTACACCTTC.

V and J are TRBV27 and TRBJ2-1; 9 nucleotides line up with TRBD1. V lost 3 bases, J lost 5 bases, and 8 bases stayed unmatched. CDR3 size: 16 residues. Germline V CDR1 and CDR2: MNHEY, SMNVEV (reference sequence). The CDR3 nucleotides are TGTGCCAGCAGTTTGTTATGGACAGGGGTCAACAATGAGCAGTTCTTC. Its protein product is CASSLLWTGVNNEQFF.

The chain is built from TRBV28 and TRBJ1-5; 7 bases line up with TRBD1. Germline CDR1 reads MDHEN; CDR2 reads SYDVKM. The CDR3 sequence is 13 residues long. V trimming: 4 bases; J trimming: 9 bases; junction bases outside the gene matches: 6. The CDR3 bases are TGTGCCAGCAGTTCTTATCCAGGGGGGCCCCAGCATTTT. This gives the protein CASSSYPGGPQHF.

Details on this clone: Compared with germline, one end of the junction differs, possibly owing to a read error. This chain links TRBV5-1 with TRBJ2-1; TRBD1 agrees at 7 bases. Germline values: CDR1 SGHRS, CDR2 YFSETQ. This CDR3 contains 15 residues. Here the CDR3 DNA reads TGCGCCAGCAGATTGGGACAGTACTCTGGCAATGAGCAGTTCTTC. Amino acid sequence: CASRLGQYSGNEQFF.